What follows are 24 T cell receptor beta chains derived from one specimen sequenced in a study of beta chain features in type 1 diabetes. General study findings and limits: A moderate, significant TCRB CDR3 shortening appeared in type 1 diabetes across four CD4+ subsets.

These receptors' targets are unknown. Every bit of the isolated RNA underwent reverse transcription, so sequencing read expressed TCRB transcripts. Measured with immunoSEQ multiplex PCR; TCRdb has only the in-frame clones, and not every one. The profile shows around 140,000 clones, 9% of them singletons. The specimen was central memory CD4+ T cells from blood. The receptors derive from a man aged 25 to 40 with type 1 diabetes.

This clone has ten or more counts. J is TRBJ2-3 and V is TRBV7-2, with a tentative D call TRBD1 (5 bases). V gave up 5 bases and J gave up 4 bases, with 13 bases separating them. This CDR3 has 14 amino acids. CDR1 is SGHTA and CDR2 is FQGNSA in the germline V gene. The CDR3 DNA reads TGTGCCAGCAGCCGGGCAGGGCGAGCAGATACGCAGTATTTT. Amino acid sequence: CASSRAGRADTQYF.

This clone was seen a few times. V is TRBV9 and J is TRBJ2-1; 8 nucleotides match TRBD2. Germline V gene lookup returns CDR1 SGDLS and CDR2 YYNGEE. This CDR3 comprises 16 residues. With V trimmed by 4 bases and J by 5 bases, 11 bases remained unmatched. In nucleotides, the CDR3 is TGTGCCAGCAGCCTCTACCCGGGGGGGGGCAACAATGAGCAGTTCTTC. It translates to CASSLYPGGGNNEQFF.

This clone occurred a few times. The chain is built from TRBV4-1 and TRBJ2-5; possible D gene TRBD2, 7 bases. There are 16 residues in the CDR3. Trimming stripped 4 bases from V and 2 bases from J, with 17 bases between. Germline CDR1 is MGHRA and CDR2 is YSYEKL. The CDR3 is CASSLLTGGGQETQYF. The DNA for the CDR3 is TGCGCCAGCAGCCTATTGACGGGGGGCGGTCAAGAGACCCAGTACTTC.

This clone was seen a handful of times. The V gene is TRBV9, the J gene TRBJ2-3; 14 bases agree with TRBD2. Trimming took 2 bases from V and 0 from J; bases not matched to a gene: 5. CDR1 is SGDLS and CDR2 is YYNGEE in the germline V gene. This CDR3 region has 18 residues. The CDR3 sequence: CASSVGTSGGSSTDTQYF. The CDR3 nucleotides are TGTGCCAGCAGCGTCGGGACTAGCGGGGGATCCAGCACAGATACGCAGTATTTT.

This clone was observed a few times. The CDR3 protein is CASRAGGIGRGEAFF. CDR3 sequence (DNA): TGTGCCAGCAGGGCAGGGGGGATCGGGAGGGGTGAAGCTTTCTTT. The V call is TRBV11-2, the J call TRBJ1-1, with 7 positions matching TRBD1. This CDR3 is built from 15 residues. Germline V gives CDR1 SGHAT, CDR2 FQNNGV. J gave up 7 bases and V 6 bases, and 14 bases lay outside the gene matches. Full variable domain (outside the CDR3, taken from reference TRBV11-2 and TRBJ1-1): EAGVAQSPRYKIIEKRQSVAFWCNPISGHATLYWYQQILGQGPKLLIQFQNNGVVDDSQLPKDRFSAERLKGVDSTLKIQPAKLEDSAVYLCASRAGGIGRGEAFFGQGTRLTVV.

This clone was counted between two and nine times. The V gene is TRBV29-1, the J gene TRBJ2-5; D gene unclear. Germline V CDR1 and CDR2: SQVTM, ANQGSEA. This CDR3 spans 13 amino acids. V lost 4 bases to trimming and J lost 3 bases, with 12 bases between them. The CDR3 sequence: CSVGTAAEETQYF. In nucleotides, the CDR3 is TGCAGCGTTGGTACCGCGGCCGAAGAGACCCAGTACTTC. Full variable domain (missing parts from reference TRBV29-1 and TRBJ2-5): SAVISQKPSRDICQRGTSLTIQCQVDSQVTMMFWYRQQPGQSLTLIATANQGSEATYESGFVIDKFPISRPNLTFSTLTVSNMSPEDSSIYLCSVGTAAEETQYFGPGTRLLVL.

This clone was seen repeatedly, ten times or more. V is TRBV19 and J is TRBJ2-6, with D perhaps matching TRBD1 (5 bases). CDR1 and CDR2 from the germline V gene are LNHDA and SQIVND (reference sequence). The germline V and J ends were trimmed by 9 bases and 1 base, with 16 bases remaining between them. The CDR3 loop spans 16 amino acids. CDR3 sequence (DNA): TGTGCCAGACCCAATCACGGACAATCTGGGGCCAACGTCCTGACTTTC. It yields the protein CARPNHGQSGANVLTF.

This chain links TRBV30 with TRBJ1-5; D may be TRBD1 (5 bases). CDR3 length: 13 amino acids. Trimming stripped 3 bases from V and 9 bases from J, with 15 bases between. Germline CDR1 GTSNPN, CDR2 SVGIG (reference sequence). CDR3 nucleotide sequence: TGTGCCTGGAGCCTGACAGTCTCTGGGCCCCAGCATTTT. Encoded protein: CAWSLTVSGPQHF.

This clone was seen more than once but under ten times. The V call is TRBV2, the J call TRBJ1-5, with a weak D call TRBD1 (6 bases). Per the germline V gene, CDR1 is SNHLY and CDR2 is FYNNEI. The CDR3 has 15 amino acids. V was trimmed by 6 bases and J by 0 bases, leaving 12 bases between them. The CDR3 spells CASSVTGISNQPQHF. Here the CDR3 DNA reads TGTGCCAGCAGCGTCACAGGGATTAGCAATCAGCCCCAGCATTTT.

The sample holds a few counts of this clone. The chain employs TRBV6-6 and TRBJ1-5, with 7 bases aligning to TRBD1. CDR1 MNHNY and CDR2 SVGAGI come from the germline V gene (reference sequence). J lost 6 bases, V lost 8 bases, and 4 bases had no gene match. CDR3 size: 12 residues. As DNA, the CDR3 is TGTGCCAGCGCCCGGGACAGTCAGCCCCAGCATTTT. This codes for CASARDSQPQHF.

This clone appeared a few times. The DNA for the CDR3 is TGTGCCAGCAGCCAACAGGGATCAAACTATGGCTACACCTTC. Translating gives CASSQQGSNYGYTF. The chain uses TRBV25-1 and TRBJ1-2, with D possibly TRBD1 on 6 matching bases. Trimming cost V 6 bases and J 2 bases, with 13 bases left between them. The CDR3 has 14 amino acids. Germline values: CDR1 MGHDK, CDR2 SYGVNS.

This clone was picked up a small number of times. The genes are TRBV9 and TRBJ1-4; no firm D call. CDR3 length: 14 amino acids. Germline V gene lookup returns CDR1 SGDLS and CDR2 YYNGEE. Trimming removed 2 bases at V and 6 bases at J, with 11 bases between. CDR3 DNA: TGTGCCAGCAGCGTTGGAGGGCCGGATGAAAAACTGTTTTTT. Translating gives CASSVGGPDEKLFF. The entire variable domain, with the rest obtained from reference TRBV9 and TRBJ1-4, is as follows: DSGVTQTPKHLITATGQRVTLRCSPRSGDLSVYWYQQSLDQGLQFLIQYYNGEERAKGNILERFSAQQFPDLHSELNLSSLELGDSALYFCASSVGGPDEKLFFGSGTQLSVL.

DNA for the CDR3: TGCGCCAGCAGCCAAGTCTCTCTGGGACACGACACAGATACGCAGTATTTT. The encoded protein is CASSQVSLGHDTDTQYF. The J gene is TRBJ2-3, the V gene TRBV4-1, with a tentative D call TRBD1 (6 bases). The CDR3 is made up of 17 amino acids. Germline V gives CDR1 MGHRA, CDR2 YSYEKL. The ends were cut back, 1 base at V and 2 bases at J, with 16 bases in the middle.

The chain has TRBV6-6 and TRBJ2-7, with TRBD2 matching over 7 bases. CDR1 MNHNY and CDR2 SVGAGI come from the germline V gene (reference sequence). V lost 5 bases and J lost 0; bases outside the gene matches: 10. The CDR3 length is 16 residues. The CDR3 reads CASSGVARGSSYEQYF. The CDR3 region has the DNA TGTGCCAGCAGTGGTGTTGCGCGGGGGAGCTCCTACGAGCAGTACTTC.

The rearrangement joins TRBV5-1 to TRBJ2-1, with 8 bases matching TRBD1. Trimming took 0 bases from V and 5 from J; bases not matched to a gene: 7. CDR1 is SGHRS, CDR2 YFSETQ, per germline. The CDR3 has 16 residues. DNA for the CDR3: TGCGCCAGCAGCTTGGCTTCCGGACAGGGTGACAATGAGCAGTTCTTC. Residues: CASSLASGQGDNEQFF.

This clone was found a few times. Additional DNA sequences in this sample encode the identical CDR3. The chain is built from TRBV5-1 and TRBJ2-6; no firm D call. The germline V and J ends were trimmed by 3 bases and 0 bases, with 4 bases remaining between them. Looked up from germline, CDR1 is SGHRS and CDR2 is YFSETQ. The CDR3 contains 14 residues. The CDR3 sequence is CASSSSSGANVLTF. DNA of the CDR3: TGCGCCAGCAGCTCCTCCTCTGGGGCCAACGTCCTGACTTTC.

In its sample, this clone was seen a few times. V gene TRBV6-1 combines with J gene TRBJ1-1, with D unclear. Trimming pared 4 bases from V and 0 bases from J, leaving 9 bases between. The CDR3 extends over 14 amino acids. The germline V gene encodes CDR1 MNHNS and CDR2 SASEGT. CDR3 nucleotide sequence: TGTGCCAGCAGTGTACAAGTGATGAACACTGAAGCTTTCTTT. It codes for CASSVQVMNTEAFF.

This clone was seen more than once but under ten times. This rearrangement joins TRBV5-6 to TRBJ1-4; 8 bases align to TRBD1. With V trimmed by 5 bases and J by 0 bases, 3 bases remained unmatched. The CDR3 length is 15 residues. The germline CDR1 and CDR2 sequences are SGHDT and YYEEEE. The CDR3: CASRRQGTTNEKLFF. For the CDR3, the DNA is TGTGCCAGCAGGCGACAGGGGACAACTAATGAAAAACTGTTTTTT.

The CDR3 loop is CASSIDSSYEQYF. In nucleotides, the CDR3 is TGTGCCAGCAGCATTGACAGTTCCTACGAGCAGTACTTC. The chain is built from TRBV5-4 and TRBJ2-7; D may be TRBD1 (5 bases). The CDR3 runs 13 residues. V gave up 4 bases and J gave up 1 base, with 9 bases separating them. The germline CDR1 and CDR2 sequences are SGHNT and YYREEE (reference sequence). The complete variable domain, with remaining parts taken from reference TRBV5-4 and TRBJ2-7, reads ETGVTQSPTHLIKTRGQQVTLRCSSQSGHNTVSWYQQALGQGPQFIFQYYREEENGRGNFPPRFSGLQFPNYSSELNVNALELDDSALYLCASSIDSSYEQYFGPGTRLTVT.

The chain carries TRBV28 and TRBJ2-3; the D gene is possibly TRBD1 (6 bases). V lost 5 bases and J 1 base, leaving 13 bases between the germline ends. CDR3 length: 15 residues. Germline CDR1 is MDHEN and CDR2 is SYDVKM. The CDR3 coding sequence is TGTGCCAGCAGTACAACAGGGTCGGGCACAGATACGCAGTATTTT. Residues: CASSTTGSGTDTQYF.

J is TRBJ2-3 and V is TRBV19; TRBD1 matches at 7 bases. V dropped 9 bases and J dropped 3; count of bases not matched to a gene: 6. The V gene's germline CDR1 is LNHDA and CDR2 SQIVND (reference sequence). CDR3 length: 13 residues. The CDR3 bases are TGTGCCAGCACGGACAGGATGACAGATACGCAGTATTTT. It yields the protein CASTDRMTDTQYF.

This clone was observed a handful of times. In DNA form, the CDR3 reads TGTGCCAGCAGCGTATCGGTTATGGCGGCTAATGAAAAACTGTTTTTT. Translated: CASSVSVMAANEKLFF. The V and J genes are TRBV9 and TRBJ1-4; D ambiguous. There are 16 residues in the CDR3. Germline CDR1 is SGDLS and CDR2 is YYNGEE. Trimming removed 1 base at V and 3 bases at J, with 13 bases between. Together with reference TRBV9 and TRBJ1-4, the CDR3 gives the full variable domain: DSGVTQTPKHLITATGQRVTLRCSPRSGDLSVYWYQQSLDQGLQFLIQYYNGEERAKGNILERFSAQQFPDLHSELNLSSLELGDSALYFCASSVSVMAANEKLFFGSGTQLSVL.

This clone was counted between two and nine times. CDR3 amino acids: CASSVEGGTQYF. The CDR3 DNA reads TGTGCCAGCAGCGTAGAAGGGGGGACCCAGTACTTC. The chain recombines TRBV9 with TRBJ2-5; a weak D match, TRBD1 (6 bases). The CDR3 is made up of 12 amino acids. V gave up 0 bases and J gave up 7 bases, with 7 bases separating them. Germline V CDR1 and CDR2: SGDLS, YYNGEE.

The J gene is TRBJ1-1, the V gene TRBV18; the D gene is possibly TRBD1 (5 bases). The CDR3 is 14 amino acids. V was cut by 3 bases and J by 4 bases, with 12 bases left in between. Germline V gene data show CDR1 as KGHSH and CDR2 as LQKENI. The DNA of the CDR3 is TGTGCCAGCTCACCCTGGGACGGGAGCACTGAAGCTTTCTTT. It encodes CASSPWDGSTEAFF. Full variable domain (missing parts from reference TRBV18 and TRBJ1-1): NAGVMQNPRHLVRRRGQEARLRCSPMKGHSHVYWYRQLPEEGLKFMVYLQKENIIDESGMPKERFSAEFPKEGPSILRIQQVVRGDSAAYFCASSPWDGSTEAFFGQGTRLTVV.